These T cell receptor beta chains were read from a single sample in a study of blood T cell repertoires in COVID-19. TCRdb keeps only in-frame clones here, not all; method: immunoSEQ multiplex PCR. The sample yields over 150,000 clones, around 80% seen once. Sequences were obtained from PBMCs or T cells enriched from blood (not recorded which). Receptors were obtained from a man aged 50-60 years who had recovered from COVID-19. Both conserved end residues are part of each CDR3. A D gene is named only where the DNA matches it firmly. Size is stated for part of the rows, as once, few or many counts, or as a class when the clone is expanded.

j_call clone_size d_call v_call cdr3_aa cdr3_nt
TRBJ2-3 - - TRBV7-9 CASSVTGSTDTQYF TGTGCCAGCAGCGTCACAGGGTCCACAGATACGCAGTATTTT
TRBJ2-7 - - TRBV7-9 CASSLSGEQYF TGTGCCAGCAGCTTAAGCGGCGAGCAGTACTTC
TRBJ2-4 - - TRBV21-1 CARPLLEGFVAKNIQYF TGTGCCAGGCCGCTACTTGAGGGCTTTGTTGCCAAAAACATTCAGTACTTC
TRBJ1-2 - TRBD1 TRBV11-2 CASSSIRSRGDGYTF TGTGCCAGCAGCTCCATTCGTTCCAGGGGGGATGGCTACACCTTC
TRBJ1-5 - - TRBV19 CASSLIQGSNQPQHF TGTGCCAGTAGTCTAATACAGGGTAGCAATCAGCCCCAGCATTTT
TRBJ2-5 - TRBD1 TRBV9 CASSVATGGGETQYF TGTGCCAGCAGCGTAGCGACAGGGGGCGGGGAGACCCAGTACTTC
TRBJ1-2 few - TRBV5-5 CASAVAVLNYGYTF TGTGCCAGCGCGGTGGCGGTCTTAAACTATGGCTACACCTTC
TRBJ1-1 - TRBD1 TRBV10-3 CAITKGQGGTEAFF TGTGCCATCACTAAGGGACAGGGCGGGACTGAAGCTTTCTTT
TRBJ1-2 - TRBD1 TRBV4-1 CASSLDRATNYGYTF TGCGCCAGCAGCTTAGACAGGGCTACTAACTATGGCTACACCTTC
TRBJ2-4 once TRBD2 TRBV5-4 CASSLTSGDIQYF TGTGCCAGCAGCTTAACTAGCGGAGACATTCAGTACTTC
TRBJ1-1 - TRBD1 TRBV10-3 CAGADRADTEAFF TGTGCCGGGGCAGACAGGGCCGATACTGAAGCTTTCTTT
TRBJ1-2 - - TRBV5-4 CASSLAGRALYGYTF TGTGCCAGCAGCTTGGCCGGCAGGGCCCTATATGGCTACACCTTC
TRBJ2-5 - - TRBV30 CAWARGEVTQYF TGTGCCTGGGCCCGGGGAGAGGTGACCCAGTACTTC
TRBJ2-1 once TRBD2 TRBV5-6 CASSLELAATYNEQFF TGTGCCAGCAGCTTGGAACTAGCGGCCACCTACAATGAGCAGTTCTTC
TRBJ2-3 - TRBD2 TRBV12-3/TRBV12-4 CASASGGGYTQYF TGTGCCAGCGCAAGCGGGGGGGGGTATACGCAGTATTTT
TRBJ2-7 - TRBD1 TRBV2 CASSGTGVNYEQYF TGTGCCAGCAGTGGGACAGGGGTGAATTACGAGCAGTACTTC
TRBJ1-3 - TRBD1 TRBV4-1 CASSQKSDRLDTIYF TGCGCCAGCAGCCAAAAATCGGACAGGTTGGACACCATATATTTT
TRBJ1-2 - - TRBV6-2/TRBV6-3 CASSSIRNYGYTF TGTGCCAGCAGTTCGATCCGGAACTATGGCTACACCTTC
TRBJ1-5 few TRBD1 TRBV7-9 CASSFDRANQPQHF TGTGCCAGCAGCTTCGACAGGGCCAATCAGCCCCAGCATTTT
TRBJ2-4 - TRBD2 TRBV10-3 CATAHNNPSGGTQYF TGTGCCACCGCACATAACAACCCTAGCGGGGGCACTCAGTACTTC
TRBJ2-7 - - TRBV9 CASRAEQYF TGTGCCAGCAGAGCCGAGCAGTACTTC
TRBJ1-2 - TRBD1 TRBV6-5 CASSYTSQGGYTF TGTGCCAGCAGTTACACGTCACAGGGGGGCTACACCTTC
TRBJ1-5 - TRBD1 TRBV19 CASRPRQGSNQPQHF TGTGCCAGTAGACCTCGACAGGGGAGCAATCAGCCCCAGCATTTT
TRBJ2-7 - TRBD1 TRBV5-4 CASSSQTGATYEQYF TGTGCCAGCAGCTCGCAGACAGGGGCAACCTACGAGCAGTACTTC
TRBJ1-1 once - TRBV18 CASSPPGRTEAFF TGTGCCAGCTCACCACCCGGTCGGACTGAAGCTTTCTTT
TRBJ2-2 - - TRBV5-4 CASSPSPGELFF TGTGCCAGCAGCCCAAGCCCCGGGGAGCTGTTTTTT
TRBJ1-4 - - TRBV7-9 CASSSPFSQSNEKLFF TGTGCCAGCAGCTCGCCATTCTCTCAGTCAAATGAAAAACTGTTTTTT
TRBJ1-4 - - TRBV19 CASNDRRPNEKLFF TGTGCCAGTAATGACAGGCGTCCTAATGAAAAACTGTTTTTT
TRBJ1-5 many - TRBV6-4 CASRQTPPQPQHF TGTGCCAGCAGACAAACCCCGCCTCAGCCCCAGCATTTT
TRBJ2-1 - TRBD1 TRBV7-2 CASSPLTGAQFF TGTGCCAGCAGCCCTCTGACAGGGGCCCAGTTCTTC
TRBJ2-1 - TRBD2 TRBV15 CATSGLSGGLYNEQFF TGTGCCACCAGCGGACTTAGCGGGGGCCTCTACAATGAGCAGTTCTTC
TRBJ1-1 - TRBD1 TRBV7-8 CASSPYRDRGWWGTEAFF TGTGCCAGCAGCCCCTACCGGGACAGGGGGTGGTGGGGCACTGAAGCTTTCTTT
TRBJ2-2 - - TRBV11-1 CASSPRGPDTGELFF TGTGCCAGCAGCCCCAGGGGTCCGGACACCGGGGAGCTGTTTTTT
TRBJ1-2 - - TRBV11-3 CASSLDWQGLDYGYTF TGTGCCAGCAGCTTAGATTGGCAGGGCCTTGACTATGGCTACACCTTC
TRBJ1-2 - - TRBV6-5 CATTENYGYTF TGTGCCACCACAGAAAACTATGGCTACACCTTC
TRBJ2-3 - TRBD2 TRBV6-5 CASSSGLAASGTQYF TGTGCCAGCAGTTCCGGACTAGCGGCTAGTGGTACGCAGTATTTT
TRBJ2-1 - - TRBV18 CASSPQKAREQFF TGTGCCAGCTCACCACAGAAAGCGAGAGAGCAGTTCTTC
TRBJ2-2 - TRBD2 TRBV20-1 CSASLAGVTGELFF TGCAGTGCTAGTTTGGCGGGGGTAACCGGGGAGCTGTTTTTT
TRBJ1-5 once TRBD1 TRBV12-3/TRBV12-4 CASSLGQNQPQHF TGTGCCAGCAGTTTGGGACAGAATCAGCCCCAGCATTTT
TRBJ1-1 - - TRBV4-2 CASSQSRGRGTEAFF TGTGCCAGCAGCCAATCTCGCGGGCGAGGCACTGAAGCTTTCTTT
TRBJ2-1 - - TRBV7-8 CASSPSTGHEQFF TGTGCCAGCAGCCCCTCTACAGGGCATGAGCAGTTCTTC
TRBJ1-1 - - TRBV7-2 CASSYPGRWGDRRFRAFF TGTGCCAGCAGCTACCCAGGGCGGTGGGGGGATCGTCGGTTCCGAGCTTTCTTT
TRBJ1-2 - TRBD1 TRBV6-2/TRBV6-3 CASSYEDRGLGGYTF TGTGCCAGCAGTTACGAGGACAGGGGGCTAGGCGGCTACACCTTC
TRBJ1-1 - TRBD1 TRBV7-2 CASSLGDRRGTEAFF TGTGCCAGCAGCTTAGGGGACAGAAGAGGCACTGAAGCTTTCTTT
TRBJ1-2 - - TRBV28 CASSASSAPYGYTF TGTGCCAGCAGTGCCTCTAGCGCTCCCTATGGCTACACCTTC
TRBJ1-2 - - TRBV5-7 CASSLIRGYTF TGTGCCAGCAGCCTAATACGGGGCTACACCTTC
TRBJ1-6 - TRBD1 TRBV19 CASSLTGNTLHF TGTGCCAGTAGCCTGACAGGGAACACCCTCCACTTT
TRBJ1-1 once TRBD1 TRBV2 CASRRDREMKNTEAFF TGTGCCAGCAGAAGAGACAGGGAGATGAAGAACACTGAAGCTTTCTTT
TRBJ2-5 once TRBD1 TRBV11-1 CASTGQGAETQYF TGTGCCAGCACAGGACAGGGGGCCGAGACCCAGTACTTC
TRBJ1-1 few - TRBV12-3/TRBV12-4 CASRQRENTEAFF TGTGCCAGCAGACAACGGGAGAACACTGAAGCTTTCTTT
TRBJ1-3 - - TRBV4-1 CASSQNQGPAGNTIYF TGCGCCAGCAGCCAAAATCAGGGGCCCGCTGGAAACACCATATATTTT
TRBJ1-5 - - TRBV10-3 CAISVGGDQPQHF TGTGCCATCTCGGTGGGGGGAGATCAGCCCCAGCATTTT
TRBJ1-2 - - TRBV27 CASSSSRTYGYTF TGTGCCAGCAGTTCTAGCAGAACCTATGGCTACACCTTC
TRBJ2-7 - TRBD2 TRBV4-1 CASSQDLLAGANSYEQYF TGCGCCAGCAGCCAAGATTTACTAGCGGGGGCAAACTCCTACGAGCAGTACTTC
TRBJ2-1 once TRBD2 TRBV27 CASSLSGGQRGSSYNEQFF TGTGCCAGCAGTTTATCGGGTGGGCAGCGGGGGAGCTCCTACAATGAGCAGTTCTTC
TRBJ1-6 - TRBD1 TRBV6-5 CASSRSGQGYSPLHF TGTGCCAGCAGTAGATCGGGACAGGGCTATTCACCCCTCCACTTT
TRBJ1-4 - - TRBV19 CASSILGVLEEKLFF TGTGCCAGTAGTATCCTCGGAGTCCTTGAGGAAAAACTGTTTTTT